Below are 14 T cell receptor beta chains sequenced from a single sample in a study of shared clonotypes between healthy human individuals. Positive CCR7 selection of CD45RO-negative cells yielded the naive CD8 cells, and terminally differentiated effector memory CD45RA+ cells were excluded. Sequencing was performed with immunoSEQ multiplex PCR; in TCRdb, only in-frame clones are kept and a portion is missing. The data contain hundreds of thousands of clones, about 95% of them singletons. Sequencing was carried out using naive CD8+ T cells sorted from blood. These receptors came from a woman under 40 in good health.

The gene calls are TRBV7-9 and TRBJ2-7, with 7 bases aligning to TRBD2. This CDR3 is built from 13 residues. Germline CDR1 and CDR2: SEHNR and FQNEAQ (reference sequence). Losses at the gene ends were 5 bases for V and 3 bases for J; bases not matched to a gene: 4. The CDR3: CASSRLADYEQYF. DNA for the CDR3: TGTGCCAGCAGCCGACTAGCCGACTACGAGCAGTACTTC. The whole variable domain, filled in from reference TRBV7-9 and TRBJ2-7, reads DTGVSQNPRHKITKRGQNVTFRCDPISEHNRLYWYRQTLGQGPEFLTYFQNEAQLEKSRLLSDRFSAERPKGSFSTLEIQRTEQGDSAMYLCASSRLADYEQYFGPGTRLTVT.

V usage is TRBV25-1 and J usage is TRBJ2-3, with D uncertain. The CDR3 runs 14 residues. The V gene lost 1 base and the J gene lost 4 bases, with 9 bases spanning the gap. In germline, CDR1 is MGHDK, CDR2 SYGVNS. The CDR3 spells CASSEFGVSDTQYF. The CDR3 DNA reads TGTGCCAGCAGTGAATTTGGGGTGTCAGATACGCAGTATTTT. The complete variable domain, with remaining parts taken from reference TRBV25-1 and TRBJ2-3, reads EADIYQTPRYLVIGTGKKITLECSQTMGHDKMYWYQQDPGMELHLIHYSYGVNSTEKGDLSSESTVSRIRTEHFPLTLESARPSHTSQYLCASSEFGVSDTQYFGPGTRLTVL.

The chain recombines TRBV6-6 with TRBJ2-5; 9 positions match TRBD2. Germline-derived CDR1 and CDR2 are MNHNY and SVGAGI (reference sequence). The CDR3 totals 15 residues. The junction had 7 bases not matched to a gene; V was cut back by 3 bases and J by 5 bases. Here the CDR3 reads CASSYISGRGETQYF. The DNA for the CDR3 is TGTGCCAGCAGTTATATTAGCGGGAGAGGGGAGACCCAGTACTTC.

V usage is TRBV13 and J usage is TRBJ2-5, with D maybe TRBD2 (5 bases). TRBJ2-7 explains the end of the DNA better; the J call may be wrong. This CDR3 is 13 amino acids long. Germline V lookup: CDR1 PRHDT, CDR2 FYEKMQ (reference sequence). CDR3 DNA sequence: TGTGCCAGCAGCCCCGGTGCGGGCTACGAGCAGTACTTC. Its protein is CASSPGAGYEQYF.

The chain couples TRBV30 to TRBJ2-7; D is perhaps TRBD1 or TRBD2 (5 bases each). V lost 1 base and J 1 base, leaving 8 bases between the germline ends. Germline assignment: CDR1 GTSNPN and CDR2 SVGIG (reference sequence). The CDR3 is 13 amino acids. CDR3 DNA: TGTGCCTGGAGTGGGGGGATATCCTACGAGCAGTACTTC. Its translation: CAWSGGISYEQYF.

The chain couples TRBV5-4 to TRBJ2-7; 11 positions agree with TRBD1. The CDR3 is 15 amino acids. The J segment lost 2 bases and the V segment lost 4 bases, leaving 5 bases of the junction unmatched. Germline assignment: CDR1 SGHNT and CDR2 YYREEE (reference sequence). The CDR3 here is CASSGGQGATYEQYF. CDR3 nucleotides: TGTGCCAGCAGCGGCGGACAGGGGGCCACCTACGAGCAGTACTTC.

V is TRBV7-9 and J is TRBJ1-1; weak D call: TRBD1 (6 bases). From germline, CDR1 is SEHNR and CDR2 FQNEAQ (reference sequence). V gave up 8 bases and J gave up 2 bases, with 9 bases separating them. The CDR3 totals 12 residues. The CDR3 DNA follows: TGTGCCAGCGGCAGGGGAAACACTGAAGCTTTCTTT. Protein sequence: CASGRGNTEAFF.

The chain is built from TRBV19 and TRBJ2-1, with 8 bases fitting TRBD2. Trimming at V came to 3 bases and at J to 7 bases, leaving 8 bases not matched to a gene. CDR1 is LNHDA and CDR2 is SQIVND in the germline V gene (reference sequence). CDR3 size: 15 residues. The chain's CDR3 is CASSISSGSLNEQFF. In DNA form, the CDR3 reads TGTGCCAGTAGTATCTCAAGCGGGAGCCTAAATGAGCAGTTCTTC. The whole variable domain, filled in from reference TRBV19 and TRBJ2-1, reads DGGITQSPKYLFRKEGQNVTLSCEQNLNHDAMYWYRQDPGQGLRLIYYSQIVNDFQKGDIAEGYSVSREKKESFPLTVTSAQKNPTAFYLCASSISSGSLNEQFFGPGTRLTVL.

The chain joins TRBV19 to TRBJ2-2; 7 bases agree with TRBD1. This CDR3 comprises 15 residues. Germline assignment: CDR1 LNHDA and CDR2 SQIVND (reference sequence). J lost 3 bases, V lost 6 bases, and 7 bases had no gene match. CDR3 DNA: TGTGCCAGTAGACCCGACAGGGAAGACACCGGGGAGCTGTTTTTT. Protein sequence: CASRPDREDTGELFF. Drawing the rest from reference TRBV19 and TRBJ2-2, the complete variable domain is DGGITQSPKYLFRKEGQNVTLSCEQNLNHDAMYWYRQDPGQGLRLIYYSQIVNDFQKGDIAEGYSVSREKKESFPLTVTSAQKNPTAFYLCASRPDREDTGELFFGEGSRLTVL.

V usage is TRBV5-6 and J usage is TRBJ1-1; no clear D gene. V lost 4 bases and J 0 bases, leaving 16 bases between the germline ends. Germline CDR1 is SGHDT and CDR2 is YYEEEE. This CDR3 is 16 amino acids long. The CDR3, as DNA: TGTGCCAGCAGCCCCAGAAGAAGGCATCTGAACACTGAAGCTTTCTTT. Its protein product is CASSPRRRHLNTEAFF.

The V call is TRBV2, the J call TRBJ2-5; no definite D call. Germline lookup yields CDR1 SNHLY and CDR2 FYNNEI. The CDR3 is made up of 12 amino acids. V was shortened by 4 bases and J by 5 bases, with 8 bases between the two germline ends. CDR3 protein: CASSVGMETQYF. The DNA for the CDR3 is TGTGCCAGCAGTGTAGGGATGGAGACCCAGTACTTC.

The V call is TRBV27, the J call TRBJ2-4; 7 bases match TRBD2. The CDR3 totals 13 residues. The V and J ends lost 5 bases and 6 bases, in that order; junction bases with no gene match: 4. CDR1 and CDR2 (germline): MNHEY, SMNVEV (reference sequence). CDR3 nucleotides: TGTGCCAGCAGTGCGGGACTACTAAACATTCAGTACTTC. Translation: CASSAGLLNIQYF.

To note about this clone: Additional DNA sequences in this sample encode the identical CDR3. CDR3 residues: CASSLLAEETQYF. CDR3 DNA: TGTGCCAGCAGTTTGCTAGCTGAAGAGACCCAGTACTTC. This chain links TRBV28 with TRBJ2-5; tentative D call: TRBD2 (5 bases). CDR3 size: 13 residues. The germline V gene encodes CDR1 MDHEN and CDR2 SYDVKM. Trimming stripped 3 bases from V and 3 bases from J, with 8 bases between.

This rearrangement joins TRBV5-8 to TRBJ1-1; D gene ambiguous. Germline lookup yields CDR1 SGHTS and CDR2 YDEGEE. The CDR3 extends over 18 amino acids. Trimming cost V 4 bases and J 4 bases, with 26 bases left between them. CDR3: CASSPHAPASFESTEAFF. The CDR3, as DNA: TGTGCCAGCAGCCCCCATGCTCCCGCCAGCTTTGAAAGCACTGAAGCTTTCTTT.